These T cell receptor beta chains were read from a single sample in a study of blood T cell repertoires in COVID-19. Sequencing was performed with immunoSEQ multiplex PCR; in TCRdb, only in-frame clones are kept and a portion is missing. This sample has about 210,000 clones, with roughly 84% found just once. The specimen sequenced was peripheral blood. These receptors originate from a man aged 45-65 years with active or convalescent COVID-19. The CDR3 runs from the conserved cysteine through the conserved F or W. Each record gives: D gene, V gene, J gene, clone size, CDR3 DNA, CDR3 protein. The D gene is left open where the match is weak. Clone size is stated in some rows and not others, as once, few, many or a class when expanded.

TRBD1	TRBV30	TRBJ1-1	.	TGTGCCTGGGGGAGGGACAGGGAAGTTTTCTTT	CAWGRDREVFF
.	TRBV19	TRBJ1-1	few	TGTGCCAGTAGTAGCGGTATTGCGCCTATCATGAACACTGAAGCTTTCTTT	CASSSGIAPIMNTEAFF
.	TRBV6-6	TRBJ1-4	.	TGTGCCAGCAGTTACTTGGCAGGGAATGAAAAACTGTTTTTT	CASSYLAGNEKLFF
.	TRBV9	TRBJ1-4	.	TGTGCCAGCAGCGTAGGGATCACAGGCCTTAATGAAAAACTGTTTTTT	CASSVGITGLNEKLFF
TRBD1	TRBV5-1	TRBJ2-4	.	TGCGCCAGCAGCCCACGGCCGGGACAGGGTGTAGCCAAAAACATTCAGTACTTC	CASSPRPGQGVAKNIQYF
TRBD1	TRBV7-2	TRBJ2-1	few	TGTGCCAGCAGCTATGGGACAGGGTCCTACAATGAGCAGTTCTTC	CASSYGTGSYNEQFF
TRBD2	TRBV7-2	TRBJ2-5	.	TGTGCCAGCAGCTTATCGACTAGCGGGGGGCAAGAGACCCAGTACTTC	CASSLSTSGGQETQYF
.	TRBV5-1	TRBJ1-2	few	TGCGCCAGCAATGCAGGGGCCAGAAACTATGGCTACACCTTC	CASNAGARNYGYTF
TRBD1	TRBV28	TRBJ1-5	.	TGTGCCAGTGGGGGTACAGGGGTTAATCAGCCCCAGCATTTT	CASGGTGVNQPQHF
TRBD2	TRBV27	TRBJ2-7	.	TGTGCCAGCAGTCCCTCATTCCCTAGCGGGAGAACTACCTACGAGCAGTACTTC	CASSPSFPSGRTTYEQYF
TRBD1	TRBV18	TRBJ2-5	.	TGTGCCAGCTCACCCAGACAGGGGGTAGGACAAGAGACCCAGTACTTC	CASSPRQGVGQETQYF
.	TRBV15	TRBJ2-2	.	TGTGCCACCAGCAGAGGGGTGGCACAGAGCGGGACCGGGGAGCTGTTTTTT	CATSRGVAQSGTGELFF
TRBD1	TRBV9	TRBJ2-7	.	TGTGCCAGCAGCCCACGGGACCTTCCCAGGGGGGAGCAGTACTTC	CASSPRDLPRGEQYF
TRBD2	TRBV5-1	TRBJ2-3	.	TGCGCCAGCAGCGCTCTAGCGGGAGGAGATACGCAGTATTTT	CASSALAGGDTQYF
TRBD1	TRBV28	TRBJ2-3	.	TGTGCCAGCAAGGGGGCTGGAGATACGCAGTATTTT	CASKGAGDTQYF
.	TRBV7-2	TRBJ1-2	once	TGTGCCAGCAGCTTCCACCCTGGGGCGGATTTCTATGGCTACACCTTC	CASSFHPGADFYGYTF
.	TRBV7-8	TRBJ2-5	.	TGTGCCAGCAGCTTAGCCTCCAGGGGGGCGCGGGATAAGACCCAGTACTTC	CASSLASRGARDKTQYF
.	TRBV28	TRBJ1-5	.	TGTGCCAGCAGTTGGGGCTCTCAGCCCCAGCATTTT	CASSWGSQPQHF
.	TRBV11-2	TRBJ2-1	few	TGTGCCAGCAGCCGGACCGAGGGAGCCTACAATGAGCAGTTCTTC	CASSRTEGAYNEQFF
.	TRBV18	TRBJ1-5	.	TGTGCCAGCTCACCAATCCAGGGGAGGGATCAGCCCCAGCATTTT	CASSPIQGRDQPQHF
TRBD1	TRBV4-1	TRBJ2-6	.	TGCGCCAGCAGCCAGGGACAGGCCCACTCTGGGGCCAACGTCCTGACTTTC	CASSQGQAHSGANVLTF
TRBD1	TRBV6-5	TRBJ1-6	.	TGTGCCAGCAGGCGGGACAGCTCCTATAATTCACCCCTCCACTTT	CASRRDSSYNSPLHF
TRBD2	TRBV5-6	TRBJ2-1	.	TGTGCCAGCAGCTTCAGACTGGGACTAGCGGGGGCCAATGAGCAGTTCTTC	CASSFRLGLAGANEQFF
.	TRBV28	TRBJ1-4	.	TGTGCCAGCAGTTTCTCCAGCGGACCGATTAATGAAAAACTGTTTTTT	CASSFSSGPINEKLFF
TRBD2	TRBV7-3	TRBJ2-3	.	TGTGCCAGCAGCTTAAGCGGCGGGGGGTACCCTTTCACAGATACGCAGTATTTT	CASSLSGGGYPFTDTQYF
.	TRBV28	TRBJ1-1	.	TGTGCCAGCAGTATACTCCACCTCAGGGGCGGGAACACTGAAGCTTTCTTT	CASSILHLRGGNTEAFF
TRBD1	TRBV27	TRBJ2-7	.	TGTGCCAGCAGAGACAGGGGGTACTACGAGCAGTACTTC	CASRDRGYYEQYF
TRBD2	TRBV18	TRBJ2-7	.	TGTGCCAGCTCACTAGGACTAGCGGGAGCTCCCGAGCAGTACTTC	CASSLGLAGAPEQYF
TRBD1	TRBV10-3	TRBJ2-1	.	TGTGCCATCAGTGATCCCGGGACAGGGTACAATGAGCAGTTCTTC	CAISDPGTGYNEQFF
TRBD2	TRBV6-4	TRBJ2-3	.	TGTGCCAGCAGTGCCCTCTGGACTAGCGGGAGCATCACAGATACGCAGTATTTT	CASSALWTSGSITDTQYF
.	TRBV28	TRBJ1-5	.	TGTGCCAGCAGTGGGATAGGGGGAAGCAATCAGCCCCAGCATTTT	CASSGIGGSNQPQHF
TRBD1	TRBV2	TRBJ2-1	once	TGTGCCAGCAGTGGGGACAGGGGCTACAATGAGCAGTTCTTC	CASSGDRGYNEQFF
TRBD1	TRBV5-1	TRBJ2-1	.	TGCGCCAGCAGTAGACAGGGCCGAGACAATGAGCAGTTCTTC	CASSRQGRDNEQFF
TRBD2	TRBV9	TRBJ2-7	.	TGTGCCAGCAGCGTCTCTGCGGGGGGAGGGGTCTACGAGCAGTACTTC	CASSVSAGGGVYEQYF
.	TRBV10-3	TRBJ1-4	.	TGTGCCATCGGAACAGGTCCTAATGAAAAACTGTTTTTT	CAIGTGPNEKLFF
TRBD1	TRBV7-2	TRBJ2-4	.	TGTGCCAGCAGCCCTGGCCGACAGGGATTAGCCAAAAACATTCAGTACTTC	CASSPGRQGLAKNIQYF
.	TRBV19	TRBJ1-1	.	TGTGCCAGTAATTTTAACTCTCTGAACACTGAAGCTTTCTTT	CASNFNSLNTEAFF
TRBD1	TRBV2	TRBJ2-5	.	TGTGCCAGCGGCCGGGACAGTGGGGAAGAGACCCAGTACTTC	CASGRDSGEETQYF
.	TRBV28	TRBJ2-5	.	TGTGCCAGCAGTTTAAATGCGGGGCAGACCCAGTACTTC	CASSLNAGQTQYF
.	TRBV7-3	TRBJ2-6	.	TGTGCCAGCAGCCCTACACAGGGAACCTACCTCTCTGGGGCCAACGTCCTGACTTTC	CASSPTQGTYLSGANVLTF
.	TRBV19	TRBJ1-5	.	TGTGCCAGCGGGGGGCGGGGTCGGAGCAATCAGCCCCAGCATTTT	CASGGRGRSNQPQHF
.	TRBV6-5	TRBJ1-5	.	TGTGCCAGCAGTTCCCCGGGTCTTAGCAATCAGCCCCAGCATTTT	CASSSPGLSNQPQHF
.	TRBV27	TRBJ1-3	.	TGTGCCAGCAGCCCACAAGGGGCTGGAAACACCATATATTTT	CASSPQGAGNTIYF
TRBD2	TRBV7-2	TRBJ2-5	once	TGTGCCAGCAGCTTAGATTCTAGCGGGAGTGGGGAGACCCAGTACTTC	CASSLDSSGSGETQYF
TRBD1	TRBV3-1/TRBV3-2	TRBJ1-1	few	TGTGCCAGCAGCCAAGAGGGACAGGGATCCGAAGCTTTCTTT	CASSQEGQGSEAFF
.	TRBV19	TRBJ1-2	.	TGTGCCAGTAGGCAGGGCGCGACGGGCTATGGCTACACCTTC	CASRQGATGYGYTF
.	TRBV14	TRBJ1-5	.	TGTGCCAGCAGCCAAGGAACTTTTCAGCCCCAGCATTTT	CASSQGTFQPQHF
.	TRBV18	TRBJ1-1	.	TGTGCCAGCTCACTCGAGACAGGTGAAGCTTTCTTT	CASSLETGEAFF
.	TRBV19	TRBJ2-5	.	TGTGCCAGTAGTGAGACGTGGGGGCTGGAGACCCAGTACTTC	CASSETWGLETQYF
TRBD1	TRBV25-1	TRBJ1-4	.	TGTGCCAGCAGTGGGACGTGGGACAGGGATGAAAAACTGTTTTTT	CASSGTWDRDEKLFF
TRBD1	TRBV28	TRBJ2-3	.	TGTGCCAGCAGTTCCGCCGGGACAGGGGGGGATACGCAGTATTTT	CASSSAGTGGDTQYF
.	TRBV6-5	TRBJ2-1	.	TGTGCCAGCAGTTACGGGGCGGGGGCCACCAATGAGCAGTTCTTC	CASSYGAGATNEQFF
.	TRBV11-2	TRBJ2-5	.	TGTGCCAGCAGCCTCCCGGGGGGCCGAGAGACCCAGTACTTC	CASSLPGGRETQYF
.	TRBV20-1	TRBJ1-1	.	TGCAGTGCTAGAGGGAGTACTGAAGCTTTCTTT	CSARGSTEAFF
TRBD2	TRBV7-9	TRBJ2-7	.	TGTGCCAGCAGCTTATCCGGGGGGTACGAGCAGTACTTC	CASSLSGGYEQYF
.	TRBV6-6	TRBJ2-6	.	TGTGCCAGCAGTTACGGGAGCTCTGGGGCCAACGTCCTGACTTTC	CASSYGSSGANVLTF
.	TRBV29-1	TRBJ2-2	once	TGCAGCGTTGAAAGGCAGGGGCAGGGCACCGGGGAGCTGTTTTTT	CSVERQGQGTGELFF
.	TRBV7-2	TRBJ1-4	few	TGTGCCAGCAGCTTATGGGCCGGTGAAAAACTGTTTTTT	CASSLWAGEKLFF
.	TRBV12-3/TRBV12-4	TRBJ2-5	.	TGTGCCAGCTCCACTATCGAGACCCAGTACTTC	CASSTIETQYF